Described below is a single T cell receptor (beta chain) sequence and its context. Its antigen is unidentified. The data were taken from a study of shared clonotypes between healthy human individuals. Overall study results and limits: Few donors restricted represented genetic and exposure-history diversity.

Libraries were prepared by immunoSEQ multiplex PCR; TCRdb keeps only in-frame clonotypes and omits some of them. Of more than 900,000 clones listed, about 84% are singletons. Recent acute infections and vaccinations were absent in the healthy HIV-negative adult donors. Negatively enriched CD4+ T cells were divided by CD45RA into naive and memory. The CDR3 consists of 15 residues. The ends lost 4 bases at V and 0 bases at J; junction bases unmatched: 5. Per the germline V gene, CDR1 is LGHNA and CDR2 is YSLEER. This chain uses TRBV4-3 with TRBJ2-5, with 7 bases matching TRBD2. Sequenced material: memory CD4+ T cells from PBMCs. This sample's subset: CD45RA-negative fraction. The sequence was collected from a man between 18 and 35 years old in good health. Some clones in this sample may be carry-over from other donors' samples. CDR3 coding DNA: TGCGCCAGCAGCCGAGCTCTAGCGGACCAAGAGACCCAGTACTTC. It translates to CASSRALADQETQYF.